The clone carrying this T cell receptor (beta chain) is labeled as medium-sized. The antigen remains undetermined. Investigators performed immunoSEQ version v3.0 at survey level. The table came from immunoSEQ multiplex PCR; TCRdb's copy has only in-frame clones and leaves some out. In the table there are under 20,000 clones, roughly 80% of which are singletons. This sample was included in a study of long-term antiretroviral therapy in people with HIV. Study-wide results and caveats: Whichever time point was examined, clones expanded before ART dominated the repertoire. Comparison with controls showed narrower CDR3 length ranges in HIV repertoires.

Among participants with HIV, every one received treatment in the United States. This CDR3 has 16 amino acids. Trimming cost V 0 bases and J 2 bases, with 14 bases left between them. Germline V gene data show CDR1 as MNHEY and CDR2 as SVGAGI. The TCR sequence derives from a man aged 25 to 45 with HIV. Sample: unsorted PBMCs, taken approximately 2.1 years before starting antiretroviral therapy. The rearrangement links TRBV6-5 to TRBJ2-7; D gene ambiguous. CDR3 region: CASSYSTGPQPYEQYF. In DNA, the CDR3 is TGTGCCAGCAGTTACTCGACCGGCCCGCAACCCTACGAGCAGTACTTC.